Listed here is a single T cell receptor beta chain. Its antigen is still unknown. The data are from a study of cytomegalovirus exposure and HLA in healthy donors. CDR1 SGHAT and CDR2 FQNNGV come from the germline V gene. V shed 1 base and J shed 4 bases, with 8 bases lying between them. There are 13 residues in the CDR3. Findings of the study overall: Accurate prediction of HLA-A and HLA-B alleles (for most subjects) was reportedly achieved from TCR beta sequences. A later analysis showed that HLA-associated TCR beta chains had undergone more clonal expansion than equally common others. TCR beta chains numbering 164 were designated cytomegalovirus-associated.

Primers: 60 Vbeta forward and 13 Jbeta reverse. Libraries were prepared by immunoSEQ multiplex PCR; TCRdb keeps only in-frame clonotypes and omits some of them. The sample carries fewer than 150,000 clones, around 77% recorded once. Sequenced: PBMCs. The chain combines TRBV11-2 with TRBJ2-7, with D tentatively TRBD1 (6 bases). This receptor was taken from a man in his fifties in good health and CMV-seronegative. The CDR3 sequence: CASSLGGQYEQYF. The CDR3 DNA reads as TGTGCCAGCAGCTTAGGTGGACAGTACGAGCAGTACTTC.